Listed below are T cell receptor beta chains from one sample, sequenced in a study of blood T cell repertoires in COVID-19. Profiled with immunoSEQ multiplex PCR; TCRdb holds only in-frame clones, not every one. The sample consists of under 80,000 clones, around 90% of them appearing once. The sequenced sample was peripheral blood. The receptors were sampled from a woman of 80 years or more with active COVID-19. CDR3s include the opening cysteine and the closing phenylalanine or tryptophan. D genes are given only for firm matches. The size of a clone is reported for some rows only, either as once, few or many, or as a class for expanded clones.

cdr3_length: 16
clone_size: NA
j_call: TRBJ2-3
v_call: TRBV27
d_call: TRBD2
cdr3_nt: TGTGCCAGCAGTTTAGGGCTAGCGGTTAACACAGATACGCAGTATTTT
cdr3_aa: CASSLGLAVNTDTQYF

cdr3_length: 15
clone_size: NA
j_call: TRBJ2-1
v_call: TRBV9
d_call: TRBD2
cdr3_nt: TGTGCCAGCAGCGTAGGCGGGAGTTACGGCGATGAGCAGTTCTTC
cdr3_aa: CASSVGGSYGDEQFF

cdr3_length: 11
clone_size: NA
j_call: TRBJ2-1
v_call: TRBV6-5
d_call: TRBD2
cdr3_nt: TGTGCCAGTGGGGGTAGCGGGAGGAAGTTCTTC
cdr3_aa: CASGGSGRKFF

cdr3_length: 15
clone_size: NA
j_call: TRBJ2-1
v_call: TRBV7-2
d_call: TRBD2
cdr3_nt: TGTGCCAGCAGCTTACCAGCGGGGGCCTACAATGAGCAGTTCTTC
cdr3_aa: CASSLPAGAYNEQFF

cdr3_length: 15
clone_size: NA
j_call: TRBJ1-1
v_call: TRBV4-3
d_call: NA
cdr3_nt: TGCGCCAGCAGCCAAGATGCGGGGGGCGCGTATCAAGCTTTCTTT
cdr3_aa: CASSQDAGGAYQAFF

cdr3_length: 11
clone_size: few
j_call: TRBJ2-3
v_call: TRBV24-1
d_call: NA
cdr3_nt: TGTGCCACCGCCGGTCCAGATACGCAGTATTTT
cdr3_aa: CATAGPDTQYF

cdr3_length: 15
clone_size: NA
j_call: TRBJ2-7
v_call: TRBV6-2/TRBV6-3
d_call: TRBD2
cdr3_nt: TGTGCCAGCAGTGGAACTAGCGGTTCAACCTACGAGCAGTACTTC
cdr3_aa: CASSGTSGSTYEQYF

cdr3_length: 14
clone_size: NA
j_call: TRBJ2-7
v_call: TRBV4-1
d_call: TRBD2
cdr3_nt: TGCGCCAGCAGCAGGACTAGCGGCTCCTACGAGCAGTACTTC
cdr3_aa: CASSRTSGSYEQYF

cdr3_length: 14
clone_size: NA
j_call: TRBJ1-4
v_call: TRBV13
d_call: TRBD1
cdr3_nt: TGTGCCAGCAGCCCCGGGACAGTGGGTGAAAAACTGTTTTTT
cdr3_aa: CASSPGTVGEKLFF

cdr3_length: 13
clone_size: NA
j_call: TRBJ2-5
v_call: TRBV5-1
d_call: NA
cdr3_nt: TGCGCTACTTCGCCGGGGGATCAAGAGACCCAGTACTTC
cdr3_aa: CATSPGDQETQYF

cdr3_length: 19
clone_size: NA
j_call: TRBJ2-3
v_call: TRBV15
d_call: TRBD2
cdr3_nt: TGTGCCACCAGCAGAGATCGTAGCGGGAGGGCCCTATCAACAGATACGCAGTATTTT
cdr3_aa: CATSRDRSGRALSTDTQYF

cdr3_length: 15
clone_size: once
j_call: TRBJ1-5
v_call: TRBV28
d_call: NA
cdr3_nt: TGTGCCAGCAGTTTTGAAGACACCATCCCCCAGCCCCAGCATTTT
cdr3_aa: CASSFEDTIPQPQHF

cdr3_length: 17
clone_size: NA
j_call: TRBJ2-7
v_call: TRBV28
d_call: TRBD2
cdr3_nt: TGTGCCAGCAGTTCTTTTGGCGGGAGGGCCGGTGGCTACGAGCAGTACTTC
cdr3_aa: CASSSFGGRAGGYEQYF

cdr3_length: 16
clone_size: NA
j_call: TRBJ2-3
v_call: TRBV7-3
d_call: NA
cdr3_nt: TGTGCCAGCAGCTTAAGCCGGTATACCAGCACAGATACGCAGTATTTT
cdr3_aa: CASSLSRYTSTDTQYF

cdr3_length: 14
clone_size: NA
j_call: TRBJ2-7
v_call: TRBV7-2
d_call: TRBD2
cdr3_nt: TGTGCCAAGCTTGTTGGCGGGAGGTCCTACGAGCAGTACTTC
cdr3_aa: CAKLVGGRSYEQYF

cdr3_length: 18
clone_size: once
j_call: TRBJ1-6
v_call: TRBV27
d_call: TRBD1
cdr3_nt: TGTGCCAGCAGTGCGGGACAGGGGGAGGCTTCCTATAATTCACCCCTCCACTTT
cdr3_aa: CASSAGQGEASYNSPLHF

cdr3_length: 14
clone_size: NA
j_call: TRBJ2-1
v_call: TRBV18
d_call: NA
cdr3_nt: TGTGCCAGCTCACCACCGGGAGGTTACAATGAGCAGTTCTTC
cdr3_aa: CASSPPGGYNEQFF

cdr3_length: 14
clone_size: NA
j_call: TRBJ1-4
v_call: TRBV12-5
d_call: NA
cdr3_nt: TGTGCTAGTGCGTTCCGACGGAGGAATGAAAAACTGTTTTTT
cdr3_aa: CASAFRRRNEKLFF

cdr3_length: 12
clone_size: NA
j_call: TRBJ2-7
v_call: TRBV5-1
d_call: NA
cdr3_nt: TGCGCCAGCAGCTTAACAGGGTCCGAGCAGTACTTC
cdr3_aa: CASSLTGSEQYF

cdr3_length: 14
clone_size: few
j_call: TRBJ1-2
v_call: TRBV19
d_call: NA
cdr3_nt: TGTGCCAGTACCCGGGGGGGGGTAGCCTATGGCTACACCTTC
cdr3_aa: CASTRGGVAYGYTF

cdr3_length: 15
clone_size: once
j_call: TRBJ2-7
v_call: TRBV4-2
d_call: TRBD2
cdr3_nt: TGTGCCAGCAGCCAAGATGAACGGGAGGAGTACGAGCAGTACTTC
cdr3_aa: CASSQDEREEYEQYF

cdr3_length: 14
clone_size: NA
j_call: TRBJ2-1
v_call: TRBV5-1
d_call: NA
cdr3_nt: TGCGCCAGCAGTTCCGTGGCGGCCCTCAATGAGCAGTTCTTC
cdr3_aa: CASSSVAALNEQFF

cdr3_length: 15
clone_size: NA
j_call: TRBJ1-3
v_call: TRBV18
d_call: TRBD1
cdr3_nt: TGTGCCAGCTCAAGCACAGGGGACTCTGGAAACACCATATATTTT
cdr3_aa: CASSSTGDSGNTIYF

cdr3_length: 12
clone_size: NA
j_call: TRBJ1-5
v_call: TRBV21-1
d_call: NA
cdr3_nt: TGTGCCAGCAGTAGAGGCTATCAGCCCCAGCATTTT
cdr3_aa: CASSRGYQPQHF

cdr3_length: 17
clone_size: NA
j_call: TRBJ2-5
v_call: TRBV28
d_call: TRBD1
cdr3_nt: TGTGCCAGCAGTTTATATGGGGGACAGGGGGGCGTAGAGACCCAGTACTTC
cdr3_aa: CASSLYGGQGGVETQYF

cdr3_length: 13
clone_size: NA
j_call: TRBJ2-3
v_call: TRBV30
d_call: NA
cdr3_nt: TGTGCCTGGAGTGGGGCAGGGGTGGATACGCAGTATTTT
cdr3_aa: CAWSGAGVDTQYF

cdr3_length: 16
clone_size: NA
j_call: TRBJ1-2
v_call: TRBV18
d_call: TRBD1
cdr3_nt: TGTGCCAGCTCCCAAGCAGGGGGCGGTTACAACTATGGCTACACCTTC
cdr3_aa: CASSQAGGGYNYGYTF

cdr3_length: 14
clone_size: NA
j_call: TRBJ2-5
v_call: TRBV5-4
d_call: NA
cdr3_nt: TGTGCCAGCAGAGCCGGGTCCCCTACGGAGACCCAGTACTTC
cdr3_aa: CASRAGSPTETQYF

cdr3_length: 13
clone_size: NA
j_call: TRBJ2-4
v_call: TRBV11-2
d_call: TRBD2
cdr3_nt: TGTGCCAGCAGCTTGACTAGCTGGAACATTCAGTACTTC
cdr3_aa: CASSLTSWNIQYF

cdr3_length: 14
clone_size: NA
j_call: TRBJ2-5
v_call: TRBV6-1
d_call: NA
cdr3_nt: TGTGCCAGCAGTGATTTGGGGGCGTGGGAGACCCAGTACTTC
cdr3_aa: CASSDLGAWETQYF

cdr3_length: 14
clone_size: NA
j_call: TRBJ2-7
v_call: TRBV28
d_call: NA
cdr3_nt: TGTGCCAGCAGTCCCTACCTCTCAATCTACGAGCAGTACTTC
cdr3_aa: CASSPYLSIYEQYF

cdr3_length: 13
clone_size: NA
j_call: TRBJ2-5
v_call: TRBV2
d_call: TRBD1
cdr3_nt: TGTGCCAGCAGTTCGGACAGGGAAGAGACCCAGTACTTC
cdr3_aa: CASSSDREETQYF

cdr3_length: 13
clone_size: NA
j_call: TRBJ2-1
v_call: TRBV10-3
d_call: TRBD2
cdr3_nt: TGTGCCATCAAGAGCGGGGCCTACAATGAGCAGTTCTTC
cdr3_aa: CAIKSGAYNEQFF

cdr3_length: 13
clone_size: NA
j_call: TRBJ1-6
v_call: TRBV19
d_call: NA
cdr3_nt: TGTGCCAGTAGTCCTAGGACAGTTTCACCCCTCCACTTT
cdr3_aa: CASSPRTVSPLHF

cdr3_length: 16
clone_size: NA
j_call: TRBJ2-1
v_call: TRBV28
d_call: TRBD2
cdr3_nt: TGTGCCAGCAGTTCCACCCCGGGACTAGCGGGAGTTGGGCAGTTCTTC
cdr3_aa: CASSSTPGLAGVGQFF

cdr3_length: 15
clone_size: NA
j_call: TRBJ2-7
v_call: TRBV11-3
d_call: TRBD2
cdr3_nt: TGTGCCAGCAGCTTTAGCGGGGGGCCCTCCTACGAGCAGTACTTC
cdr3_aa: CASSFSGGPSYEQYF

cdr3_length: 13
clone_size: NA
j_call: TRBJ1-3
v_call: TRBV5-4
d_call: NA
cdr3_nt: TGTGCCAGCAGCTTGTCTGCGGGAAACACCATATATTTT
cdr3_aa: CASSLSAGNTIYF

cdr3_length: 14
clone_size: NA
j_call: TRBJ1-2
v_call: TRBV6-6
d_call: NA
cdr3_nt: TGTGCCAGCAGTTACGGAGTGCTAGACTATGGCTACACCTTC
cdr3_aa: CASSYGVLDYGYTF

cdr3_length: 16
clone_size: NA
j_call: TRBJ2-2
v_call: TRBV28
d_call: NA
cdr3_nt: TGTGCCAGCACCGACTCAGGCACAGGGATCTCGGGGGAGCTGTTTTTT
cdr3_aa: CASTDSGTGISGELFF

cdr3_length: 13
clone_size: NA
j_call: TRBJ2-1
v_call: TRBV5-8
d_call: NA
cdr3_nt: TGTGCCAGCAGCTTGACGGTGGTTCACGGGCAGTTCTTC
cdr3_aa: CASSLTVVHGQFF

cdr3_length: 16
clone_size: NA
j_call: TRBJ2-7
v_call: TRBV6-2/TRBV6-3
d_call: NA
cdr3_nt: TGTGCCAGCAGTTGGTTGCAGAGTGAGACTCCTTACGAGCAGTACTTC
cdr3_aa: CASSWLQSETPYEQYF

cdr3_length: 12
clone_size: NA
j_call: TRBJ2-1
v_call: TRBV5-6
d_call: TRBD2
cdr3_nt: TGTGCCAGCAGCGCCCTAGCGGGAGGGGAGTTCTTC
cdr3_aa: CASSALAGGEFF

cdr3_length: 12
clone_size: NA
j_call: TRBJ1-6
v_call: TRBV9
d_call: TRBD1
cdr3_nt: TGTGCCAGCGGGACAGGGGATTCACCCCTCCACTTT
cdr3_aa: CASGTGDSPLHF

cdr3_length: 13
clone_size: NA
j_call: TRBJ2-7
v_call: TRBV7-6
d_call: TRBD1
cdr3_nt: TGTGCCAGCAGCAGGAGGGACAGGGGGGAGCAGTACTTC
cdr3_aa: CASSRRDRGEQYF

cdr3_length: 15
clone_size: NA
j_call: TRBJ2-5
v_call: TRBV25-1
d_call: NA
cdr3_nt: TGTGCCAGCAGTGCCTTCGGGGGGCGGCAAGAGACCCAGTACTTC
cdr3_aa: CASSAFGGRQETQYF

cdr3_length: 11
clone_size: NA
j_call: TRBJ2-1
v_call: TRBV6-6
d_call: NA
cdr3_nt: TGTGCCAGCAGTGACCAACTAGAGGCGTTCTTC
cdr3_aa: CASSDQLEAFF

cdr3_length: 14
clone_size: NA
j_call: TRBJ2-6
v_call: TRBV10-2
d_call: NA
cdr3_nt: TGCGCCAGCAGTGGACAGTCTGGGGCCAACGTCCTGACTTTC
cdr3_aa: CASSGQSGANVLTF

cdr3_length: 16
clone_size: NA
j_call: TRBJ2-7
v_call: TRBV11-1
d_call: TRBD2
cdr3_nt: TGTGCCAGCAGCCGCGGGCTAGCGGGAGAGACCTACGAGCAGTACTTC
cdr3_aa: CASSRGLAGETYEQYF

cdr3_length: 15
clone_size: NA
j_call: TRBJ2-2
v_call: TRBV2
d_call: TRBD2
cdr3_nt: TGTGCCAGCAGGGACGGGACTAGCGGGACCGGGGAGCTGTTTTTT
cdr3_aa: CASRDGTSGTGELFF

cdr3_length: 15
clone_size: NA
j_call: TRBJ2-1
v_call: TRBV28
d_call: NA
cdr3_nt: TGTGCCAGCAGTTTAGGGTCTACAGGCAACAATGAGCAGTTCTTC
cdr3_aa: CASSLGSTGNNEQFF

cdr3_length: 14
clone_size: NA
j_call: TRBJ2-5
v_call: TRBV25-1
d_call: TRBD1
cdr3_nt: TGTGCCAGCAGTGATCCCAGACAGGGCGAGACCCAGTACTTC
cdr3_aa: CASSDPRQGETQYF

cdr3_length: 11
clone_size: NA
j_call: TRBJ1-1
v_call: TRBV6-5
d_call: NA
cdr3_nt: TGTGCCAGCAGTTACTCAGGGAGGGCTTTCTTT
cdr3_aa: CASSYSGRAFF